These T cell receptor beta chains were read from a single sample in a study of molecular identifiers for immune sequencing clone quantification. TCRdb passed the PCR reads through MiXCR, listing each CDR3 protein once. The data hold approximately 670,000 distinct CDR3 sequences, with about 20% observed a single time. Sample: naive CD8+ T cells from blood, with Jurkat cell RNA spiked in. These receptors were obtained from a human donor in good health. Some libraries in this study had Jurkat cell RNA spiked in. Both conserved end residues are part of each CDR3. D genes are given only for firm matches. Rows may omit the clone size; those that give it use once, few, many or a size class.

>TRBV11-3|NA|few|TRBJ2-6|16
CASSFRGNSGANVLTF
TGTGCCAGCAGCTTCCGGGGGAACTCTGGGGCCAACGTCCTGACTTTC
>TRBV12-3/TRBV12-4|NA|many|TRBJ1-6|14
CASSTWMANSPLHF
TGTGCCAGCAGTACCTGGATGGCTAATTCACCCCTCCACTTT
>TRBV6-8|NA|few|TRBJ2-1|19
CASRLLIPYPGEVSDEQFF
TGTGCCAGCAGGCTTCTTATACCATACCCGGGGGAAGTTAGTGATGAGCAGTTCTTC
>TRBV7-9|NA|many|TRBJ2-2|14
CASSASGYTGELFF
TGTGCCAGCAGCGCTAGTGGATATACCGGGGAGCTGTTTTTT
>TRBV30|NA|many|TRBJ1-1|12
CAWNRVGAEAFF
TGTGCCTGGAACAGGGTTGGGGCTGAAGCTTTCTTT
>TRBV18|TRBD2|many|TRBJ2-1|17
CASSPGTSGPSSHEQFF
TGTGCCAGCTCACCCGGGACTAGCGGACCTAGTAGCCATGAGCAGTTCTTC
>TRBV5-6|NA|many|TRBJ2-7|14
CASSLSGNPYEQYF
TGTGCCAGCAGCTTGTCGGGCAACCCCTACGAGCAGTACTTC
>TRBV5-6|NA|few|TRBJ1-4|15
CASSSDRSPNEKLFF
TGTGCCAGCAGCTCCGACAGGAGTCCCAATGAAAAACTGTTTTTT
>TRBV7-9|NA|NA|TRBJ2-7|13
CACSLASSYEQYF
TGTGCCTGCAGCTTAGCGTCCAGCTACGAGCAGTACTTC
>TRBV29-1|TRBD1|many|TRBJ2-7|13
CSVETGGEYEQYF
TGCAGCGTGGAGACAGGGGGCGAGTACGAGCAGTACTTC
>TRBV6-2/TRBV6-3|NA|few|TRBJ2-5|15
CASSYSSGNKETQYF
TGTGCCAGCAGTTACTCGAGCGGAAACAAAGAGACCCAGTACTTC
>TRBV25-1|TRBD1|many|TRBJ2-6|15
CASSDRGLGANVLTF
TGTGCCAGCAGTGACAGGGGGCTGGGGGCCAACGTCCTGACTTTC
>TRBV6-5|TRBD1|few|TRBJ2-7|17
CASSYSVRDRVGYEQYF
TGTGCCAGCAGTTACTCAGTCCGGGACAGGGTGGGCTACGAGCAGTACTTC
>TRBV29-1|NA|NA|TRBJ2-7|14
CSVEGWGAGYEQYF
TGCAGCGTTGAAGGTTGGGGGGCTGGTTACGAGCAGTACTTC
>TRBV20-1|TRBD1|NA|TRBJ1-1|15
CSARDTGRGKTEAFF
TGCAGTGCTAGAGACACGGGCAGGGGGAAAACTGAAGCTTTCTTT
>TRBV9|NA|NA|TRBJ2-1|14
CASSVDWGHNEQFF
TGTGCCAGCAGCGTAGATTGGGGGCACAATGAGCAGTTCTTC
>TRBV21-1|NA|many|TRBJ2-7|17
CASSNDSRTVRGDEQYF
TGTGCCAGCAGCAATGATAGTCGGACAGTACGCGGGGACGAGCAGTACTTC
>TRBV27|NA|NA|TRBJ2-7|15
CASSLTGAGLYEQYF
TGTGCCAGCAGTTTGACTGGGGCGGGACTCTACGAGCAGTACTTC
>TRBV28|NA|many|TRBJ1-1|12
CASSFTDTEAFF
TGTGCCAGCAGCTTTACGGACACTGAAGCTTTCTTT
>TRBV29-1|TRBD1|many|TRBJ2-7|13
CSVTGQGLYEQYF
TGCAGCGTTACCGGACAGGGCCTCTACGAGCAGTACTTC
>TRBV7-9|TRBD1|many|TRBJ1-1|16
CASSSRDRGRNTEAFF
TGTGCCAGCAGCTCCCGGGACAGGGGGCGAAATACTGAAGCTTTCTTT
>TRBV12-5|TRBD1|many|TRBJ2-5|14
CASGRTGEQETQYF
TGTGCTAGTGGACGGACAGGGGAACAAGAGACCCAGTACTTC
>TRBV15|NA|many|TRBJ2-6|20
CATSRDRSRPDSSGANVLTF
TGTGCCACCAGCAGAGATAGGTCCCGGCCGGACAGCTCTGGGGCCAACGTCCTGACTTTC
>TRBV27|TRBD1|NA|TRBJ1-1|14
CASRDRGVSTEAFF
TGTGCCAGCAGAGACAGGGGGGTTAGCACTGAAGCTTTCTTT
>TRBV6-2/TRBV6-3|NA|many|TRBJ1-1|15
CASILWGRRRTEAFF
TGTGCCAGCATCCTTTGGGGACGAAGGAGAACTGAAGCTTTCTTT
>TRBV3-1|NA|many|TRBJ2-5|14
CASSLDQYQETQYF
TGTGCCAGCAGCCTTGACCAGTACCAAGAGACCCAGTACTTC
>TRBV4-1|TRBD1|many|TRBJ2-1|15
CASSPREDRGNEQFF
TGCGCCAGCAGCCCCCGAGAGGACAGGGGCAATGAGCAGTTCTTC
>TRBV7-9|NA|few|TRBJ1-6|15
CASSSTQGGNSPLHF
TGTGCCAGCAGCTCCACACAGGGCGGCAATTCACCCCTCCACTTT
>TRBV7-3|NA|NA|TRBJ2-1|16
CASSLGWGISYNGQFF
TGTGCCAGCAGCTTAGGGTGGGGAATCTCCTACAATGGGCAGTTCTTC
>TRBV6-5|NA|many|TRBJ2-5|17
CASSYSSWRVIQETQYF
TGTGCCAGCAGTTACTCCTCCTGGAGGGTAATCCAAGAGACCCAGTACTTC
>TRBV2|NA|many|TRBJ2-5|14
CASRYRGYQETQYF
TGTGCCAGCAGGTATAGGGGGTACCAAGAGACCCAGTACTTC
>TRBV6-5|NA|many|TRBJ2-5|16
CASSPGLPLYQETQYF
TGTGCCAGCAGTCCTGGACTCCCTCTGTACCAAGAGACCCAGTACTTC
>TRBV9|NA|many|TRBJ1-4|16
CASSVGTAGPNEKLFF
TGTGCCAGCAGCGTTGGGACGGCAGGTCCTAATGAAAAACTGTTTTTT
>TRBV4-1|TRBD2|NA|TRBJ2-1|15
CASSQGSGRTNELFF
TGCGCCAGCAGCCAAGGTAGCGGGAGGACTAATGAGCTGTTCTTC
>TRBV9|NA|many|TRBJ1-1|15
CASSASDHRGTEAFF
TGTGCCAGCAGCGCCTCAGACCATCGCGGCACTGAAGCTTTCTTT
>TRBV6-5|NA|many|TRBJ2-5|13
CASSYDGVETQYF
TGTGCCAGCAGTTATGACGGTGTTGAGACCCAGTACTTC
>TRBV9|TRBD2|few|TRBJ2-3|17
CASSERLAGMSTDTQYF
TGTGCCAGCAGCGAACGACTAGCGGGAATGAGCACAGATACGCAGTATTTT
>TRBV9|TRBD2|few|TRBJ2-2|17
CASTPGLAGPNTGELFF
TGTGCCAGCACCCCGGGACTAGCGGGGCCGAACACCGGGGAGCTGTTTTTT
>TRBV27|NA|few|TRBJ2-2|16
CASSLYPPVFTGELFF
TGTGCCAGCAGTTTATACCCCCCCGTTTTCACCGGGGAGCTGTTTTTT
>TRBV13|TRBD2|many|TRBJ2-5|16
CASSSTSGGARETQYF
TGTGCCAGCAGCTCCACTAGCGGGGGGGCAAGAGAGACCCAGTACTTC
>TRBV7-3|NA|NA|TRBJ1-2|17
CASSPSAGLLRDYGYTF
TGTGCCAGCAGCCCGTCTGCGGGCCTCCTAAGGGACTATGGCTACACCTTC
>TRBV29-1|NA|many|TRBJ2-7|12
CSVEDSGAEQYF
TGCAGCGTTGAAGATTCCGGGGCCGAGCAGTACTTC
>TRBV23-1|NA|few|TRBJ1-1|14
CASSHPPLTRRAFF
TGCGCCAGCAGTCACCCTCCCCTGACCCGGAGGGCTTTCTTT
>TRBV7-6|TRBD1|NA|TRBJ2-7|14
CASSWRQGANEQYF
TGTGCCAGCAGCTGGAGACAGGGGGCAAACGAGCAGTACTTC
>TRBV4-3|NA|many|TRBJ2-7|17
CASSQDAFGRVSYEQYF
TGCGCCAGCAGCCAAGATGCCTTCGGCAGGGTAAGCTACGAGCAGTACTTC
>TRBV28|NA|many|TRBJ2-7|15
CASSPRTKFPYEQYF
TGTGCCAGCAGTCCTCGGACAAAATTCCCCTACGAGCAGTACTTC
>TRBV19|NA|NA|TRBJ2-1|15
CASSSGYGGMNEQFF
TGTGCCAGTAGTAGTGGGTACGGGGGCATGAATGAGCAGTTCTTC
>TRBV15|NA|few|TRBJ1-3|15
CATSRGTDSGNTIYF
TGTGCCACCAGCAGAGGGACAGACTCTGGAAACACCATATATTTT
>TRBV14|NA|many|TRBJ2-7|14
CASSQEGLSYEQYF
TGTGCCAGCAGCCAAGAGGGTCTCTCCTACGAGCAGTACTTC
>TRBV27|NA|NA|TRBJ1-1|13
CASSSRGRTEAFF
TGTGCCAGCAGTTCACGGGGGCGAACTGAAGCTTTCTTT
>TRBV6-2/TRBV6-3|TRBD2|NA|TRBJ2-3|18
CASSYSVWNSGSTDTQYF
TGTGCCAGCAGTTACTCGGTTTGGAATAGCGGGAGTACAGATACGCAGTATTTT
>TRBV19|NA|few|TRBJ1-2|12
CASGDSYVGYTF
TGTGCCAGCGGCGACAGCTACGTTGGCTACACCTTC